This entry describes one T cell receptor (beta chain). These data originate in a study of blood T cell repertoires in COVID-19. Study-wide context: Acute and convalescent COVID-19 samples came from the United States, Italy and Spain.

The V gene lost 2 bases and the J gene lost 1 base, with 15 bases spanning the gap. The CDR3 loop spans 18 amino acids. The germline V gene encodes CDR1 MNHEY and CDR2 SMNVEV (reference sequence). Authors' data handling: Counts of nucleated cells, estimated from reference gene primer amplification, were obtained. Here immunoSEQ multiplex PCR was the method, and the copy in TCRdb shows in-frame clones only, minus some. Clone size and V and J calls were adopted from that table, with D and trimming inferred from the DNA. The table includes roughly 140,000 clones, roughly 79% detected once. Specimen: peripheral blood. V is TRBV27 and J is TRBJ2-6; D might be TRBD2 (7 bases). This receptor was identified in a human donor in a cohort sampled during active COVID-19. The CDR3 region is CASSLRGGVQSGANVLTF. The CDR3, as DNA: TGTGCCAGCAGTTTAAGGGGGGGCGTCCAATCTGGGGCCAACGTCCTGACTTTC.